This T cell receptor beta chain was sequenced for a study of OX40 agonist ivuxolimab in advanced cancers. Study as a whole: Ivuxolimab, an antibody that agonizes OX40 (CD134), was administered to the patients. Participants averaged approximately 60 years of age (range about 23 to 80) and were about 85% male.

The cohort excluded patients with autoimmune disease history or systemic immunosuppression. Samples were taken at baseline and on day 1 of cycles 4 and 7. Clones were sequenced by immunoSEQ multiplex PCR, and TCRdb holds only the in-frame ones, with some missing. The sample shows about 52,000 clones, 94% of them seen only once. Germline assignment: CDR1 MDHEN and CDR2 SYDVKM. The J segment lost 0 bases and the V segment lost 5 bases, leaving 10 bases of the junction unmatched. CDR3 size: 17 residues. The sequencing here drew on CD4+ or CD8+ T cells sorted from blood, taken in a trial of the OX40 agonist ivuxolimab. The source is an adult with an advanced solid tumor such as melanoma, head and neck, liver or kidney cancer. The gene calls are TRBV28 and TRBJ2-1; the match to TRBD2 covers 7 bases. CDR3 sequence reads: CASSPKAQRGSYNEQFF. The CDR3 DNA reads TGTGCCAGCAGTCCGAAGGCCCAGCGGGGCTCCTACAATGAGCAGTTCTTC.